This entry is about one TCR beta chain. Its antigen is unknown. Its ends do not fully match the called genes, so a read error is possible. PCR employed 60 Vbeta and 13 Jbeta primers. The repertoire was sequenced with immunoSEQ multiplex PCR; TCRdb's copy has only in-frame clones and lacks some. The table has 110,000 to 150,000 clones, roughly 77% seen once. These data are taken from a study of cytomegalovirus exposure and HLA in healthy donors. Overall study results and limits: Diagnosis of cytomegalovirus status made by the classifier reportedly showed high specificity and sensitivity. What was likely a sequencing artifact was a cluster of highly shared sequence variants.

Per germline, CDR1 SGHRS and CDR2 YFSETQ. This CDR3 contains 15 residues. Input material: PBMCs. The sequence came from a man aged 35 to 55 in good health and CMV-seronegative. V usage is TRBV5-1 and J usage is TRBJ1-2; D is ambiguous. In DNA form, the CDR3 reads TGCGCCAGCAGCATCGGTCCAACCTCTAACTATGGCTACCCCTTC. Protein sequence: CASSIGPTSNYGYPF.